The rows below give T cell receptor beta chains drawn from one sample of a study of blood T cells in healthy people across ages. TCRdb reanalysed the 5' RACE reads using MiXCR and keeps one entry per CDR3 protein. The repertoire has approximately 800,000 distinct CDR3 sequences, 50% to 65% of them found once; the top ten carry around 41%. Sequencing used blood. Receptor source: a man of 80 years or more in good health. Both conserved end residues are part of each CDR3. The D gene is left open where the match is weak. Clone sizes are given selectively: once, few, many, or a class where the clone is expanded.

j_gene | v_gene | d_gene | abundance | CDR3nt | CDR3aa
TRBJ2-5 | TRBV12-3/TRBV12-4 | - | - | TGTGCCAGCAGCACCGGGACTTTACAAGAGACCCAGTACTTC | CASSTGTLQETQYF
TRBJ2-7 | TRBV9 | - | - | TGTGCCAGCAGCGTCTTCCTAGGGGACGAGCAGTACTTC | CASSVFLGDEQYF
TRBJ1-2 | TRBV20-1 | TRBD1 | - | TGCAGTGCTAGAGTCGGAGGGGGCTCCTATGGCTACACCTTC | CSARVGGGSYGYTF
TRBJ2-1 | TRBV11-3 | - | - | TGTGCCAGCAGCACGAAATGGGATGAGCAGTTCTTC | CASSTKWDEQFF
TRBJ2-3 | TRBV6-5 | - | - | TGTGCCAGCGCTCTCCAGGGTTCGGATACGCAGTATTTT | CASALQGSDTQYF
TRBJ1-5 | TRBV6-1 | TRBD1 | - | TGTGCCAGCAGTTCCGGGGACAGCCTTAATCAGCCCCAGCATTTT | CASSSGDSLNQPQHF
TRBJ2-7 | TRBV5-1 | TRBD2 | few | TGCGCCAGCAGCGGCGGACTAGCGGCCAACGAGCAGTACTTC | CASSGGLAANEQYF
TRBJ2-1 | TRBV29-1 | - | few | TGCAGCGTCGACAACCGGGTTGGTAATGAGCAGTTCTTC | CSVDNRVGNEQFF
TRBJ1-1 | TRBV24-1 | - | few | TGTGCCACCAGTGATTTTCAGCTGCGGGAAGCTTTCTTT | CATSDFQLREAFF
TRBJ2-5 | TRBV7-6 | - | - | TGTGCCAGCAGCTTAGCGGTTAACGGAGTGACCCAGTACTTC | CASSLAVNGVTQYF
TRBJ1-2 | TRBV12-3/TRBV12-4 | - | few | TGTGCCAGCAGTTTGGCCGTTTGGGAGACCAACTATGGCTACACCTTC | CASSLAVWETNYGYTF
TRBJ2-5 | TRBV20-1 | - | - | TGCAGTGCTAGAGACGCTAACTTTCCGACCCAGTACTTC | CSARDANFPTQYF
TRBJ1-6 | TRBV5-1 | - | - | TGCGCCAGCAGCTCCGGCTCCCGGGGTAACAATTCACCCCTCCACTTT | CASSSGSRGNNSPLHF
TRBJ2-2 | TRBV6-1 | TRBD1 | once | TGTGCCAGCAGTCGCCTACTGGGACAGGGGAACACCGGGGAGCTGTTTTTT | CASSRLLGQGNTGELFF
TRBJ2-7 | TRBV20-1 | - | few | TGCAGTGCTAGAGATCGGGGCAAGAGCGTACGGAAGCAGTACTTC | CSARDRGKSVRKQYF
TRBJ2-5 | TRBV20-1 | TRBD1 | - | TGCAGAGCAATACGTCGGGACAGGGGGTGGGTTGGGACCCAGTACTTC | CRAIRRDRGWVGTQYF
TRBJ2-3 | TRBV24-1 | - | few | TGTGCCACCAGTGATTTCCCTCGGCACAGATACGCGTATTTT | CATSDFPRHRYAYF
TRBJ1-1 | TRBV20-1 | - | few | TGCAGTGCTAGGGGGGGGGGCACTGAAGCTTTCTTT | CSARGGGTEAFF
TRBJ2-7 | TRBV3-1 | TRBD2 | few | TGTGCCAGCAGCCAAGTCCCAAGCGGCGGGGGTGAGCAGTACTTC | CASSQVPSGGGEQYF
TRBJ2-1 | TRBV5-1 | - | - | TGCGCCAGCAGCCCTGACCAATACCACAATGAGCAGTTCTTC | CASSPDQYHNEQFF
TRBJ2-3 | TRBV5-1 | - | many | TGTGCCAGCAGCTTAGGAACAGTCACAGATACGCAGTATTTT | CASSLGTVTDTQYF
TRBJ2-3 | TRBV21-1 | - | - | TGTGCCAGCAGCGAGGGCACAGGGGGACATCACAGATACGCGTATTTT | CASSEGTGGHHRYAYF
TRBJ2-7 | TRBV11-2 | - | - | TGTGCCAGCAGCTTACAAGGCGGGCCTTCCCCCTACGAGCAGTACTTC | CASSLQGGPSPYEQYF
TRBJ2-7 | TRBV7-9 | TRBD2 | - | TGTGCCAGCAGCTTATCCCTGGCGGGAGTACTGGACGAGCAGTACTTC | CASSLSLAGVLDEQYF
TRBJ2-7 | TRBV9 | TRBD2 | few | TGTGCCAGCAGCACCTCTAGCGGGTTCGTCTACGAGCAGTACTTC | CASSTSSGFVYEQYF
TRBJ2-3 | TRBV5-1 | TRBD2 | - | TGCGCCAGCAGCTTGGATCTAGCGGGCACAGATACGCAGTATTTT | CASSLDLAGTDTQYF
TRBJ2-7 | TRBV28 | TRBD1 | - | TGTGCCAGCACCCCATCTGGGACAGGGGTAGAGGAGCAGTACTTC | CASTPSGTGVEEQYF
TRBJ2-1 | TRBV29-1 | TRBD2 | once | TGCAGCGTCCACCCCGGGGGGGGCATTCTCAATGAGCAGTTCTTC | CSVHPGGGILNEQFF
TRBJ2-6 | TRBV27 | - | - | TGTGCCAGCAGTCTTACGGGTCGGCTCGCTGGGGCCAACGTCCTGACTTTC | CASSLTGRLAGANVLTF
TRBJ2-7 | TRBV10-1 | TRBD2 | few | TGCGCCAGCAGGGCACTAGCGGGAGCGTCCTCGGGATCTTACGAGCAGTACTTC | CASRALAGASSGSYEQYF
TRBJ2-4 | TRBV20-1 | - | - | TGCAGTGCTAGAGGTTTAGTGGGGGGTCGCGAAAACATTCAGTACTTC | CSARGLVGGRENIQYF
TRBJ2-7 | TRBV13 | - | once | TGTGCCAGCAGGGCTAGGGGGTCCTACGAGCAGTACTTC | CASRARGSYEQYF
TRBJ1-2 | TRBV9 | - | few | TGTGCCAGCAGCGTAGATGAAGGAAACTATGGCTACACCTTC | CASSVDEGNYGYTF
TRBJ1-4 | TRBV6-1 | TRBD1 | - | TGTGCCAGCAGTGCACAGGGGGCGGGGATTTCTAATGAAAAACTGTTTTTT | CASSAQGAGISNEKLFF
TRBJ2-4 | TRBV2 | - | once | TGTGCCAGTGGCCGGAAGGGGAACATTCAGTACTTC | CASGRKGNIQYF
TRBJ2-1 | TRBV11-1 | TRBD2 | - | TGTGCCAGCAGCTTCGGACTAGCGCTTACCTACAATGAGCAGTTCTTC | CASSFGLALTYNEQFF
TRBJ2-7 | TRBV29-1 | - | - | TGCAGCGTACTAGCCCCGGGTCCTACTTCCTACGAGCAGTACTTC | CSVLAPGPTSYEQYF
TRBJ1-2 | TRBV29-1 | - | - | TGCAGCGTTGTGTTAACAGATAACTATGGCTACACCTTC | CSVVLTDNYGYTF
TRBJ2-5 | TRBV13 | TRBD2 | - | TGTGCCAGCCGGAGTAGCGGGAGGTCGAAGACCCAGTACTTC | CASRSSGRSKTQYF
TRBJ2-7 | TRBV20-1 | - | - | TGCAGTGCTAGAGACCCCGGTAGAGACGAGCAGTACTTC | CSARDPGRDEQYF
TRBJ2-5 | TRBV5-1 | - | - | TGCGCCAGCAGCTCCCGGGGGACCGGGAAGACCCAGTACTTC | CASSSRGTGKTQYF
TRBJ2-3 | TRBV7-3 | TRBD1 | - | TGTGCCAGCAGCCCGGGGACAGGGCGCACAGATACGCAGAATTTT | CASSPGTGRTDTQNF
TRBJ2-1 | TRBV20-1 | - | - | TGCAGTGCTAGCGGGGTGGGGGGATCTGAGAATGAGCAGTTCTTC | CSASGVGGSENEQFF
TRBJ2-3 | TRBV21-1 | - | - | TGTGCCAGCAGCAAATATGAAGTGGCAGATACGCAGTATTTT | CASSKYEVADTQYF
TRBJ2-1 | TRBV28 | TRBD2 | once | TGTGCCAGCAGGCCCTGGAGGACAGCGGGAGCGCCGAGCTCCTACAATGAGCAGTTCTTC | CASRPWRTAGAPSSYNEQFF
TRBJ2-3 | TRBV27 | - | - | TGTGCCAGCAGTCAATCAACTAGGAAGGTTGGGGCAGATACGCAGTATTTT | CASSQSTRKVGADTQYF
TRBJ1-5 | TRBV27 | TRBD1 | - | TGTGCCAGCAGAAGACAGGGGGCAGATCAGCCCCAGCATTTT | CASRRQGADQPQHF
TRBJ2-1 | TRBV27 | - | - | TGTGCCAGCATCCCTGGACCCCTAAACAATGAGCAGTTCTTC | CASIPGPLNNEQFF
TRBJ1-2 | TRBV27 | - | - | TGTGCCAGCAGTTTAAACGGGCGCAGGAACCATGGCTACACCTTC | CASSLNGRRNHGYTF
TRBJ2-5 | TRBV3-1 | TRBD2 | few | TGTGCCAGCAGCCAAGGAGGATTTAGCGGGAAAGAGACCCAGTACTTC | CASSQGGFSGKETQYF
TRBJ1-4 | TRBV21-1 | - | - | TGTGCCAGCAGCAAAGTTCGAGAAAAACTGTTTTTT | CASSKVREKLFF
TRBJ1-2 | TRBV11-2 | TRBD1 | - | TGTGCCACAGGACCACAGGGGGGGTACTATGGCTACACCTTC | CATGPQGGYYGYTF
TRBJ1-6 | TRBV18 | - | - | TGTGCCAGCTCACCGGACCCTAATTCACTCCTCCACTTT | CASSPDPNSLLHF
TRBJ2-3 | TRBV6-5 | TRBD2 | - | TGTGCCAGCAGTTACTCGAAAAGCGGGAGGGCCTCATACGCGTATTTT | CASSYSKSGRASYAYF